This T cell receptor beta chain was captured by sequencing in a study of blood T cell repertoires in COVID-19. In the study overall: Collection of acute and convalescent COVID-19 samples took place in the United States, Italy and Spain. Sources were T cells, B-cell-depleted T cells, or PBMCs; the material itself was cDNA or gDNA.

The J segment lost 3 bases and the V segment lost 3 bases, leaving 5 bases of the junction unmatched. Germline V gene data show CDR1 as SGHVS and CDR2 as FQNEAQ. CDR3 length: 15 amino acids. Patients at the Seattle site were enrolled during active infection and followed longitudinally. Original handling: Amplification with reference gene primers provided the estimates of nucleated cell counts. The data were produced by immunoSEQ multiplex PCR, yet TCRdb's version contains in-frame clones alone and is incomplete. V, J and clone size are those of that table, while D and trimming were read from the DNA. This sample has over 150,000 clones, with around 83% found just once.

This receptor was taken from a woman aged 60 to 75 with COVID-19, enrolled during active disease. The chain combines TRBV7-8 with TRBJ2-5, with 9 bases identical to TRBD1. Sequenced: peripheral blood. The CDR3 DNA reads as TGTGCCAGCAGCTTCGGGACAGGGAAAAAAGAGACCCAGTACTTC. Protein product: CASSFGTGKKETQYF.